The table lists the clone carrying this T cell receptor beta chain with many counts. Its target is unknown. Amplified regions were TCR beta CDR3 sequences from RNA transcripts. Using the HTBI primer set, a first-round RT-PCR was run on the TCR CDR3. MiXCR, applied by TCRdb to the multiplex PCR reads, yields one record per CDR3 protein. This table holds 470,000 or so distinct CDR3 sequences, 20% found once. These data come from a study of T cells in Graves' hyperthyroidism and ophthalmopathy. The V gene lost 2 bases and the J gene lost 2 bases, with 6 bases spanning the gap. The CDR3 is 13 residues long. Germline values: CDR1 DFQATT, CDR2 SNEGSKA (reference sequence). The study enrolled patients aged 18 to 65 with newly diagnosed hyperthyroidism of under 2 months' duration. Diagnoses were made from clinical symptoms, serum measures (thyroxine and TRAb), thyroid ultrasound and orbital computed tomography.

Overall study findings and caveats: Ophthalmopathy prediction by the model preceded onset by a median about 6 months.

The rearrangement uses TRBV20-1 and TRBJ2-2, with D hard to call. Specimen: blood. This TCR came from a man between 18 and 35 years old with Graves' hyperthyroidism. DNA for the CDR3: TGCAGTGCTAGACCCATCAACACCGGGGAGCTGTTTTTT. It is translated as CSARPINTGELFF.